This TCR beta chain is drawn from a study of T cell responses to AZD1222 COVID-19 vaccine. This clone occurred a few times. The table came from immunoSEQ multiplex PCR; TCRdb's copy has only in-frame clones and leaves some out. The table has some 130,000 clones, about nine tenths seen once. This TCR came from an adult in good health. The sample was peripheral blood, taken on day 0 of AZD1222 vaccination.

The CDR3 protein is CASSQADISGNTIYF. The CDR3 nucleotides are TGTGCCAGCAGCCAAGCTGACATCTCTGGAAACACCATATATTTT. The rearrangement links TRBV3-1 (or the pseudogene TRBV3-2) to TRBJ1-3; D call uncertain. Trimming shortened V by 1 base and J by 0 bases, and 7 bases separated the two germline ends. The CDR3 is 15 amino acids. Germline V lookup: CDR1 LGHDT, CDR2 YNNKEL (reference sequence).